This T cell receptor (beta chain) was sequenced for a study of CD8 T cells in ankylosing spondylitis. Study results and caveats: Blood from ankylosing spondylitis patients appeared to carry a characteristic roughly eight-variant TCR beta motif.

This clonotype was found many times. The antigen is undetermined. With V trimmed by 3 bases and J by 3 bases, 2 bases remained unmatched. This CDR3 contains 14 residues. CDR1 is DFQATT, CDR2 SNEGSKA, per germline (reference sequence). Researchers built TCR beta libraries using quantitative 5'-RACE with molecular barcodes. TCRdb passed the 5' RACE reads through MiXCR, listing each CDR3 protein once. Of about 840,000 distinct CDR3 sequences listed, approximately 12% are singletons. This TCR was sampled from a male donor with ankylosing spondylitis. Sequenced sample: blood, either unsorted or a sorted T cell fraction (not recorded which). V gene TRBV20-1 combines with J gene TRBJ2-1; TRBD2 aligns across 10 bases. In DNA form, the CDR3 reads TGCAGTGCTAGTCCTAGCGGGAGCTACAATGAGCAGTTCTTC. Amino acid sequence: CSASPSGSYNEQFF.